The 23 T cell receptor beta chains reported below all come from one sample, sequenced in a study of blood T cells in healthy people across ages. Next came a second PCR, run for about 6 to 12 cycles, which used a sample-barcoded 5' primer along with a J-beta primer mix. From the 5' RACE reads, TCRdb called clonotypes with MiXCR, one entry per CDR3 protein. The table includes 800,000 to 950,000 distinct CDR3 sequences, 25% to 35% detected once. The same sample was also used in a study of T cells of mothers and their children.

Source material: blood. The receptors here all came from a woman between 35 and 50 years old in good health.

The CDR3 bases are TGCAGCACGTCGACAGGGTTTAATCAGCCCCAGCATTTT. Translated, it gives CSTSTGFNQPQHF. The chain recombines TRBV29-1 with TRBJ1-5; 7 nucleotides line up with TRBD1. Germline V gene lookup returns CDR1 SQVTM and CDR2 ANQGSEA. The CDR3 sequence is 13 residues long. J was trimmed by 4 bases and V by 8 bases; bases with no gene match: 8.

The J gene is TRBJ1-4, the V gene TRBV29-1; D is perhaps TRBD1 (5 bases). This CDR3 has 16 amino acids. The germline CDR1 and CDR2 sequences are SQVTM and ANQGSEA. Trimming removed 5 bases from V and 4 bases from J, with 20 bases in between. The CDR3 protein is CSVSPRGGVGNEKLFF. CDR3 DNA: TGCAGCGTTTCCCCCCGGGGCGGGGTTGGTAATGAAAAACTGTTTTTT.

The rearrangement links TRBV10-3 to TRBJ1-1, with D hard to call. The CDR3 sequence is 13 residues long. Deletions cut 7 bases from V and 0 bases from J, with 9 bases between. Per germline, CDR1 ENHRY and CDR2 SYGVKD. CDR3 nucleotide sequence: TGTGCCATCACGCCGCAGATGAACACTGAAGCTTTCTTT. Amino acid sequence: CAITPQMNTEAFF.

This clonotype came up many times. This chain joins TRBV20-1 and TRBJ2-4, with D possibly matching TRBD1 (5 bases). Germline CDR1 is DFQATT and CDR2 is SNEGSKA (reference sequence). V was cut by 0 bases and J by 1 base, with 7 bases left in between. The CDR3 is made up of 14 amino acids. In DNA form, the CDR3 reads TGCAGTGCTAGAGACAGGGTGGCCAAAAACATTCAGTACTTC. Translated, it gives CSARDRVAKNIQYF.

This clonotype was observed a few times. The CDR3 protein is CATSDFQNTEAFF. The DNA of the CDR3 is TGTGCCACCAGTGATTTCCAGAACACTGAAGCTTTCTTT. The chain employs TRBV24-1 and TRBJ1-1; D is uncertain. Germline CDR1 reads KGHDR; CDR2 reads SFDVKD. The CDR3 has 13 residues. Trimming took off 1 base at V and 1 base at J, with 3 bases between the two ends.

This chain links TRBV27 with TRBJ1-4; 8 positions match TRBD1. V was pared by 4 bases and J by 13 bases, with 14 bases of the junction left unmatched. This CDR3 is 15 amino acids long. Per germline, CDR1 MNHEY and CDR2 SMNVEV (reference sequence). The CDR3 loop is CASSWGTGTPWGLFF. The CDR3 nucleotides are TGTGCCAGCAGTTGGGGGACAGGAACGCCTTGGGGACTGTTTTTT.

This clonotype was observed many times. The chain uses TRBV5-1 and TRBJ2-1; TRBD1 matches 7 bases. CDR1 and CDR2 from the germline V gene are SGHRS and YFSETQ. The V gene end was trimmed by 5 bases and the J gene end by 3 bases; junction bases not matched to a gene: 5. The length of the CDR3 is 14 residues. The CDR3 coding sequence is TGCGCCAGCAGAACAGGGGAACGCTACAATGAGCAGTTCTTC. Amino acid sequence: CASRTGERYNEQFF.

Written as DNA, the CDR3 is TGTGCCAGCAGTTTTGGGATGGGGGACGAGCAGTACTTC. It encodes CASSFGMGDEQYF. The gene calls are TRBV27 and TRBJ2-7; D might be TRBD1 or TRBD2, each matching 5 bases. Germline CDR1 is MNHEY and CDR2 is SMNVEV (reference sequence). The V and J ends lost 3 bases and 5 bases respectively, with 11 bases between them. This CDR3 spans 13 amino acids.

This clonotype has at least ten counts. V is TRBV12-3 or TRBV12-4 and J is TRBJ1-2; no definite D call. V was cut by 1 base and J by 6 bases, with 9 bases left in between. This CDR3 is built from 13 residues. The CDR3 spells CASSLGLGNGYTF. The DNA of the CDR3 is TGTGCCAGCAGTTTAGGTCTCGGGAATGGCTACACCTTC.

This clonotype was seen at least ten times. The CDR3 DNA follows: TGCAGTGCTCTACCCCTACAGGACACAGATACGCAGTATTTT. Translation gives CSALPLQDTDTQYF. The chain carries TRBV20-1 and TRBJ2-3, with a possible D match to TRBD1 (5 bases). CDR3 size: 14 residues. Germline loops: CDR1 DFQATT, CDR2 SNEGSKA (reference sequence). V shed 5 bases and J shed 2 bases, with 14 bases lying between them.

This clonotype occurred a few times. The chain joins TRBV6-2 or TRBV6-3 to TRBJ1-5, with D uncertain. V shed 6 bases and J shed 0 bases, with 12 bases lying between them. CDR3 size: 15 residues. Germline V gives CDR1 MNHEY, CDR2 SVGEGT. The CDR3 DNA reads as TGTGCCAGCAGCTCCGGGCAGATTAGCAATCAGCCCCAGCATTTT. Its protein is CASSSGQISNQPQHF.

J is TRBJ2-1 and V is TRBV6-1; 11 bases align to TRBD1. The DNA end is a closer match to TRBJ2-7, so the J assignment may be wrong. Germline CDR1 MNHNS, CDR2 SASEGT. The CDR3 runs 16 residues. The CDR3 spells CASSDYGTGGTYEQYF. The CDR3, as DNA: TGTGCCAGCAGTGATTACGGGACAGGGGGAACCTACGAGCAGTACTTC.

This clonotype showed up many times. V usage is TRBV9 and J usage is TRBJ2-1; 11 bases align to TRBD2. The CDR3 is 15 residues long. V was pared by 3 bases and J by 9 bases, with 8 bases of the junction left unmatched. Germline V lookup: CDR1 SGDLS, CDR2 YYNGEE. CDR3 amino acids: CASSGSGGASAEQFF. The CDR3 DNA reads TGTGCCAGCAGCGGTAGCGGGGGGGCATCCGCTGAGCAGTTCTTC.

The genes are TRBV5-1 and TRBJ1-1; 11 nucleotides line up with TRBD1. After removal of 0 bases from V and 5 bases from J, the junction contained 12 bases not matched to a gene. The germline V gene encodes CDR1 SGHRS and CDR2 YFSETQ. The CDR3 sequence is 18 residues long. In DNA form, the CDR3 reads TGCGCCAGCAGCTTGGGTCTTTATGTAGGACAGGGGGCGACTGAAGCTTTCTTT. Its protein product is CASSLGLYVGQGATEAFF.

This rearrangement joins TRBV14 to TRBJ2-1, with D perhaps TRBD1 (6 bases). This CDR3 spans 15 amino acids. Between the trimmed V and J ends, which lost 3 bases and 5 bases, there was a span of 14 bases. Germline V gene lookup returns CDR1 SGHDN and CDR2 FVKESK. The CDR3 DNA sequence: TGTGCCAGCAGCCACGTACAGGGATTCAACAATGAGCAGTTCTTC. It encodes CASSHVQGFNNEQFF.

The rearrangement uses TRBV19 and TRBJ2-1; D might be TRBD2 (7 bases). V was shortened by 8 bases and J by 7 bases, with 21 bases between the two germline ends. CDR3 length equals 15 residues. Germline-derived CDR1 and CDR2 are LNHDA and SQIVND (reference sequence). CDR3 DNA: TGTGCCAGTCATAGTAGGGGGGCCGGGGGGAATGAGCAGTTCTTC. It encodes CASHSRGAGGNEQFF.

Points on this clonotype: A much bigger clone sits one base away, suggesting this may be a read error. The V gene is TRBV2, the J gene TRBJ2-6, with D perhaps TRBD1 (5 bases). Germline V gene sequence: CDR1 SNHLY, CDR2 FYNNEI. The CDR3 spans 16 residues. The ends were cut back, 4 bases at V and 4 bases at J, with 14 bases in the middle. CDR3 in DNA: TGTGCCAGCAGTGGAACAGCAGGGCCCGGGGCCAACGTCCTGACTTTC. Residues: CASSGTAGPGANVLTF.

This clonotype was found a few times. The V call is TRBV20-1, the J call TRBJ2-3; TRBD2 agrees at 8 bases. Germline V gene sequence: CDR1 DFQATT, CDR2 SNEGSKA (reference sequence). The CDR3 runs 16 residues. V trimming: 1 base; J trimming: 2 bases; junction bases outside the gene matches: 8. The CDR3 spells CSARGFLRGDTDTQYF. In nucleotides, the CDR3 is TGCAGTGCTAGAGGTTTTTTGCGGGGGGACACAGATACGCAGTATTTT.

This clonotype occurred a few times. The chain has TRBV20-1 and TRBJ2-3; D unclear. Germline V gene data show CDR1 as DFQATT and CDR2 as SNEGSKA (reference sequence). Trimming cost V 6 bases and J 2 bases, with 18 bases left between them. The CDR3 has 15 residues. DNA of the CDR3: TGCAGTGCCCCCGCAGGAGCATATTTCACAGATACGCAGTATTTT. Amino acid sequence: CSAPAGAYFTDTQYF.

With regard to this clonotype: A read error is possible here, since a much larger clone lies one base away. This chain connects TRBV27 to TRBJ2-5, with unresolved D. Trimming shortened V by 5 bases and J by 1 base, and 5 bases separated the two germline ends. CDR1 and CDR2 (germline): MNHEY, SMNVEV (reference sequence). The CDR3 is 12 amino acids. The CDR3 DNA is TGTGCCAGCAGTCACTGCCAAGAGACCCAGTACTTC. This encodes CASSHCQETQYF.

V is TRBV7-9 and J is TRBJ1-1; perhaps TRBD1 as D (5 bases). Trimming removed 5 bases from V and 5 bases from J, with 18 bases in between. CDR3 size: 15 residues. Germline V gene lookup returns CDR1 SEHNR and CDR2 FQNEAQ (reference sequence). In nucleotides, the CDR3 is TGTGCCAGCAGCCAGGTGTTTGGGGCCAGGACTGAAGCTTTCTTT. Its translation: CASSQVFGARTEAFF.

The V call is TRBV7-8, the J call TRBJ1-2; a possible D gene is TRBD1 (6 bases). This CDR3 comprises 15 residues. The germline V gene encodes CDR1 SGHVS and CDR2 FQNEAQ. V lost 1 base and J lost 4, with 13 bases in between. CDR3 sequence (DNA): TGTGCCAGCAGCTTAGACCCGGACAGCGGCTATGGCTACACCTTC. Its protein product is CASSLDPDSGYGYTF.

Of note for this clonotype: A read error may explain this, as a much larger clone is one base away. The V call is TRBV9, the J call TRBJ1-2; TRBD1 matches 8 bases. Germline V gives CDR1 SGDLS, CDR2 YYNGEE. This CDR3 is 14 amino acids long. Trimming removed 3 bases from V and 6 bases from J; junction bases left unmatched: 7. The CDR3 DNA sequence: TGTGCCAGCAGCGATCGACAGGGGCCCCATGGCTACACCTTC. Encoded protein: CASSDRQGPHGYTF.